This TCR beta chain was sequenced during a study of T cell responses to AZD1222 COVID-19 vaccine (dated by TCRdb to about 2021). About the full investigation: AZD1222 recipients whose second dose came at about 4 weeks and those whose second dose came at about 12 weeks were combined into one group, since spike-specific TCR depth and breadth did not differ between the two schedules. TCR sequencing was performed for fewer than 250 trial participants, of whom about 200 were given two doses of AZD1222 and approximately 26 were given two doses of MenACWY control vaccine. Enrollment into the trials was organized by age into subgroups of 18-55, 56-69 and 70-plus years, and those subgroups contained approximately 160, 26 and 62 TCR-sequenced participants, respectively.

The time point label of this sample denotes: baseline before first vaccination. Vaccinee samples were obtained from the UK trials COV001 and COV002, which included a single-blind randomized controlled phase 2/3 trial of AZD1222 (ChAdOx1 nCoV-19) in healthy adults. Trial participant PBMC samples were collected at day 0 and day 28 after the second dose for TCRbeta chain sequencing. Turning to this clone: This receptor's antigen is unknown. Base qualities are missing; no much larger clone stands one base away.

Points the paper makes about the study in general: Because no samples from the day 14 peak response were available, repertoires could be characterized only after the peak T cell response. Reportedly, almost half of the unique spike-specific TCRs recognized epitopes lying outside the regions that are mutated in the B.1.351 and B.1.1.7 variants. After two AZD1222 doses, spike-specific TCR breadth and depth were significantly higher than at day 0 and than in MenACWY recipients. In the small 56-69-year group, the increase in depth fell short of significance, most likely because of low power. CD4 TCRs associated with the vaccine covered the entire spike protein, and the dominant responses were in regions 160-218 and 743-854. Conclusions about previously exposed vaccinees are limited, since just a handful of AZD1222 recipients were seropositive for SARS-CoV-2 at baseline. Participants were mostly white British, with more females than males. The authors suggested clonal diversity may have been underestimated.

Between the V and J ends, shortened by 5 bases and 2 bases respectively, the junction contains 16 bases. The germline V gene (reference sequence) sets CDR1 to LNHDA and CDR2 to SQIVND. The CDR3 covers 15 residues, taking in both the cysteine and the phenylalanine. Only the CDR3 part of the read is kept: 45 bases, read in frame from the first base. The CDR3 regions of human TCRbeta chains were analyzed by immunosequencing. The published analysis was carried out like this. TCRs in the repertoires were matched against a reference library of SARS-CoV-2-specific TCRs that had been generated with the MIRA antigen-specificity platform. Breadth was defined as the fraction of unique TCRs that were SARS-CoV-2-associated. Depth was defined as the fraction of total T cells that were SARS-CoV-2-associated. Using the MIRA data, each spike-specific TCR was assigned both to the spike region to which the TCR was reactive and to a CD4 or CD8 class. Log10-transformed breadth and depth values were compared by one-way ANOVA with Sidak's multiple comparisons tests. Entries here come from immuneACCESS through TCRdb and include only in-frame sequences with V and J called. Some clones fail to appear in such tables; in the studies checked, an unresolved V gene covers under half of the shortfall, and the cause of the remainder is unknown. V and J calls and clone size are as listed in that table; D and trimming were resolved from the DNA. In all, the sample holds 130,000 or so clones, and just over 90% of those were seen once. 1.5% to 2% of the sample is held by the ten biggest clonotypes.

This sequence was found in an adult in good health. The material was peripheral blood, obtained on day 0 of AZD1222 vaccination. Rearrangement joined TRBV19 to TRBJ2-7; the D segment may tentatively be TRBD1 or TRBD2, each giving 6 matched bases. Read as DNA, the sequence is TGTGCCAGTAGTTCCCCCGGGGGCAGCGCCTACGAGCAGTACTTC. This codes for CASSSPGGSAYEQYF. Reference TRBV19 and TRBJ2-7 proteins supply the regions before and after the CDR3; the full variable domain is: DGGITQSPKYLFRKEGQNVTLSCEQNLNHDAMYWYRQDPGQGLRLIYYSQIVNDFQKGDIAEGYSVSREKKESFPLTVTSAQKNPTAFYLCASSSPGGSAYEQYFGPGTRLTVT.